These 27 T cell receptor beta chains were all obtained from the same sample, sequenced in a study of T cells in Graves' hyperthyroidism and ophthalmopathy. There were TCR beta CDR3 regions amplified from RNA transcripts. The TCR CDR3 first-round RT-PCR relied on the HTBI primer set. TCRdb used MiXCR to reprocess the multiplex PCR reads, holding one entry per CDR3 protein. The sample consists of 45,000 to 55,000 distinct CDR3 sequences, about 54% of them appearing once. Material for sequencing was peripheral blood or thyroid tissue (not recorded which). The receptor set was obtained from a man aged 18 to 29 with Graves' hyperthyroidism.

The table lists this clonotype with many counts. This sequence joins TRBV7-2 and TRBJ2-5; 8 bases match TRBD2. CDR1 is SGHTA and CDR2 is FQGNSA in the germline V gene. The CDR3 extends over 16 amino acids. V trimming: 7 bases; J trimming: 2 bases; junction bases outside the gene matches: 12. For the CDR3, the DNA is TGTGCCAGCACCCAAACCAGCGGGGGACCTCAAGAGACCCAGTACTTC. It specifies CASTQTSGGPQETQYF.

This clonotype was observed many times. Since a much larger clone is just one base distant, this may be a read error. This sequence joins TRBV10-3 and TRBJ1-3, with TRBD1 matching 9 bases. This CDR3 region has 15 residues. Germline CDR1 and CDR2: ENHRY and SYGVKD. The CDR3 is CAISDRTGDGNTMYF. In DNA, the CDR3 is TGTGCCATCAGTGACCGGACAGGGGACGGAAACACCATGTATTTT.

This sequence joins TRBV15 and TRBJ2-7; possible D gene TRBD2, 6 bases. CDR3 length: 14 amino acids. Trimming shortened V by 1 base and J by 3 bases, and 10 bases separated the two germline ends. Germline lookup yields CDR1 LNHNV and CDR2 YYDKDF (reference sequence). DNA of the CDR3: TGTGCCACCAGCAGAGTAGGAGCGGGCTACGAGCAGTACTTC. Translation: CATSRVGAGYEQYF.

The J gene is TRBJ2-6, the V gene TRBV7-2; 7 bases map to TRBD1. CDR1 and CDR2 from the germline V gene are SGHTA and FQGNSA. The V gene end was trimmed by 4 bases and the J gene end by 0 bases; junction bases not matched to a gene: 6. This CDR3 spans 17 amino acids. CDR3 loop: CASSSGQSISGANVLTF. The CDR3 bases are TGTGCCAGCAGCTCGGGACAGTCGATCTCTGGGGCCAACGTCCTGACTTTC. The entire variable domain, with the rest obtained from reference TRBV7-2 and TRBJ2-6, is as follows: GAGVSQSPSNKVTEKGKDVELRCDPISGHTALYWYRQSLGQGLEFLIYFQGNSAPDKSGLPSDRFSAERTGGSVSTLTIQRTQQEDSAVYLCASSSGQSISGANVLTFGAGSRLTVL.

In this sample, this clonotype turned up many times. The chain has TRBV6-5 and TRBJ2-7, with D unresolved. Germline V gene data show CDR1 as MNHEY and CDR2 as SVGAGI. CDR3 length equals 13 residues. V gave up 0 bases and J gave up 11 bases, with 14 bases separating them. Here the CDR3 DNA reads TGTGCCAGCAGTTACTCTGCCACCTCGGTGGAGTACTTC. It codes for CASSYSATSVEYF.

Note on this clonotype: Sequence at one end of the junction differs from germline and may be a read error. The V and J genes are TRBV12-3 or TRBV12-4 and TRBJ1-4, with 9 bases identical to TRBD1. The length of the CDR3 is 14 residues. Here the CDR3 reads CASSSQDRGEELFF. Written as DNA, the CDR3 is TGTGCCAGCAGTTCACAGGACAGGGGTGAAGAACTGTTTTTT.

This chain uses TRBV7-8 with TRBJ2-6; D gene ambiguous. The V end lost 7 bases, the J end lost 5 bases, and 18 bases lay between the germline ends. CDR1 and CDR2 from the germline V gene are SGHVS and FQNEAQ. The CDR3 is 16 amino acids. The CDR3 region is CASTQARIPRANVLTF. In DNA, the CDR3 is TGTGCCAGCACCCAGGCCAGGATCCCTCGGGCCAACGTCCTGACTTTC.

There are a few counts of this clonotype. This chain uses TRBV2 with TRBJ2-2; the D gene is possibly TRBD1 (6 bases). This CDR3 is 12 amino acids long. Germline assignment: CDR1 SNHLY and CDR2 FYNNEI. Trimming removed 6 bases from V and 8 bases from J, with 10 bases in between. This chain's CDR3 is CASRVQGGELFF. CDR3 sequence (DNA): TGTGCCAGCAGAGTACAGGGAGGGGAGCTGTTTTTT.

This clonotype was seen a few times. At one end the junction does not follow the germline gene, possibly because of a read error. The V gene is TRBV11-2, the J gene TRBJ1-1; D gene unclear. The germline V gene encodes CDR1 SGHAT and CDR2 FQNNGV. The CDR3 is made up of 11 amino acids. For the CDR3, the DNA is TGTGCCAGCAGCTTAGGAAGATACCAGGCATTT. Translation gives CASSLGRYQAF.

The chain recombines TRBV2 with TRBJ2-5, with 10 bases matching TRBD1. The germline CDR1 and CDR2 sequences are SNHLY and FYNNEI. There are 16 residues in the CDR3. V shed 9 bases, J shed 1 base, and the junction held 11 bases outside the gene matches. The CDR3 spells CASSAGTGAVQETQYF. The CDR3 nucleotides read TGTGCCAGTAGCGCCGGGACAGGGGCAGTCCAAGAGACCCAGTACTTC.

V gene TRBV11-2 combines with J gene TRBJ1-2; D may be TRBD1 (6 bases). Deletions cut 0 bases from V and 8 bases from J, with 10 bases between. The CDR3 loop spans 13 amino acids. Germline V lookup: CDR1 SGHAT, CDR2 FQNNGV. In nucleotides, the CDR3 is TGTGCCAGCAGCTTAGAGGGGGCGCTGGGCTACACCTTC. This codes for CASSLEGALGYTF.

The rearrangement uses TRBV7-9 and TRBJ1-1; D is unresolved. The ends were cut back, 4 bases at V and 1 base at J, with 7 bases in the middle. The germline gives CDR1 SEHNR, CDR2 FQNEAQ (reference sequence). The CDR3 has 13 amino acids. The CDR3 nucleotides are TGTGCCAGCAGCTGGACTGCGAACACTGAAGCTTTCTTT. This encodes CASSWTANTEAFF.

On this clonotype: Since no conserved phenylalanine or tryptophan closes the CDR3, a read error is the likely cause. The V gene is TRBV7-2, the J gene TRBJ2-7; 9 nucleotides agree with TRBD2. The CDR3 totals 15 residues. The trim removed 5 bases at V and 5 bases at J, leaving 10 bases unmatched. Germline V lookup: CDR1 SGHTA, CDR2 FQGNSA. The CDR3 loop reads CASSPEGGGANEQYL. In nucleotides, the CDR3 is TGTGCCAGCAGCCCCGAGGGCGGGGGGGCCAACGAGCAGTACCTC.

In its sample, this clonotype was seen many times. CDR3 coding DNA: TGCGCCAGCAGCTTGGTCGGAGTCACAGATACGCAGTATTTT. It yields the protein CASSLVGVTDTQYF. The chain carries TRBV5-1 and TRBJ2-3; D gene uncertain. Germline loops: CDR1 SGHRS, CDR2 YFSETQ. The CDR3 covers 14 residues. V shed 0 bases and J shed 2 bases, with 7 bases lying between them.

This clonotype counts as medium-sized. The CDR3 region has the DNA TGTGCCAGCAGAGCGGGACTGGGGTCCTACGAGCAGTACTTC. This codes for CASRAGLGSYEQYF. The V gene is TRBV2, the J gene TRBJ2-7; 7 positions agree with TRBD2. This CDR3 has 14 amino acids. CDR1 and CDR2 from the germline V gene are SNHLY and FYNNEI. Trimming removed 6 bases from V and 1 base from J; junction bases left unmatched: 6.

This clonotype appeared a single time. This chain connects TRBV5-5 to TRBJ2-7; D unclear. V was trimmed by 4 bases and J by 9 bases, leaving 23 bases between them. The CDR3 sequence is 15 residues long. Germline V gives CDR1 SGHKS, CDR2 YYEKEE (reference sequence). Written as DNA, the CDR3 is TGTGCCAGCAGCCCCCCGATCGACAAAGCCTTGTGGCAGTACTTC. It specifies CASSPPIDKALWQYF.

This clonotype was seen ten or more times. This chain joins TRBV6-2 or TRBV6-3 and TRBJ1-1, with TRBD1 matching 8 bases. CDR1 MNHEY and CDR2 SVGEGT come from the germline V gene. After removal of 3 bases from V and 1 base from J, the junction contained 7 bases not matched to a gene. There are 16 residues in the CDR3. This CDR3 reads CASSYPLGQENTEAFF. The CDR3 DNA follows: TGTGCCAGCAGTTATCCTTTGGGACAGGAGAACACTGAAGCTTTCTTT.

CDR3 nucleotides: TGTGCCTGGAGTAAGGGACAGCCCAATCAGCCCCAGCATTTT. Translated, it gives CAWSKGQPNQPQHF. The chain combines TRBV30 with TRBJ1-5; 7 bases map to TRBD1. V dropped 2 bases and J dropped 3; count of bases not matched to a gene: 4. Germline V gene sequence: CDR1 GTSNPN, CDR2 SVGIG (reference sequence). The CDR3 runs to 14 residues. Supplemented by reference TRBV30 and TRBJ1-5, the full variable domain reads SQTIHQWPATLVQPVGSPLSLECTVEGTSNPNLYWYRQAAGRGLQLLFYSVGIGQISSEVPQNLSASRPQDRQFILSSKKLLLSDSGFYLCAWSKGQPNQPQHFGDGTRLSIL.

By share of the sample, this clonotype is medium-sized. The gene calls are TRBV6-5 and TRBJ2-7; possibly TRBD1 for D (6 bases). CDR3 size: 14 residues. V was cut by 3 bases and J by 2 bases, with 11 bases left in between. CDR1 MNHEY and CDR2 SVGAGI come from the germline V gene. The CDR3: CASSYGQTPYEQYF. CDR3 sequence (DNA): TGTGCCAGCAGTTATGGACAGACCCCCTACGAGCAGTACTTC.

This clonotype occurred a few times. The J gene is TRBJ2-7, the V gene TRBV7-3; no clear D gene. V lost 0 bases and J lost 6, with 3 bases in between. This CDR3 has 11 residues. Per the germline V gene, CDR1 is SGHTA and CDR2 is FQGTGA. CDR3 loop: CASSLTPEQYF. The CDR3 coding sequence is TGTGCCAGCAGCTTAACCCCCGAGCAGTACTTC.

This clonotype occurred many times. The rearrangement joins TRBV19 to TRBJ2-2; D is unresolved. V was cut by 2 bases and J by 0 bases, with 7 bases left in between. CDR1 LNHDA and CDR2 SQIVND come from the germline V gene (reference sequence). The CDR3 is made up of 15 amino acids. The CDR3 region has the DNA TGTGCCAGTAGTATAACACGAACGAACACCGGGGAGCTGTTTTTT. As protein: CASSITRTNTGELFF. Based on the CDR3 plus reference TRBV19 and TRBJ2-2, the full variable domain is DGGITQSPKYLFRKEGQNVTLSCEQNLNHDAMYWYRQDPGQGLRLIYYSQIVNDFQKGDIAEGYSVSREKKESFPLTVTSAQKNPTAFYLCASSITRTNTGELFFGEGSRLTVL.

The chain employs TRBV11-2 and TRBJ1-6, with D possibly TRBD1 on 6 matching bases. CDR3 length: 12 residues. Trimming took 8 bases from V and 9 from J, leaving 11 bases between them. The germline V gene has CDR1 SGHAT and CDR2 FQNNGV. This chain's CDR3 is CASGEGGSPLHF. CDR3 DNA: TGTGCCAGCGGGGAAGGGGGTTCACCCCTCCACTTT.

The genes are TRBV10-3 and TRBJ2-7; no reliable D call. The CDR3 is 14 amino acids. Germline values: CDR1 ENHRY, CDR2 SYGVKD. V lost 6 bases to trimming and J lost 5 bases, with 17 bases between them. CDR3 in DNA: TGTGCCATCAGGAGGTCCTACGTATTACACGAGCAGTACTTC. This translates into CAIRRSYVLHEQYF.

The chain joins TRBV9 to TRBJ1-1; a possible D gene is TRBD1 (6 bases). There are 14 residues in the CDR3. The V end was cut by 7 bases, the J end by 8 bases, with 21 bases between. Germline V gene lookup returns CDR1 SGDLS and CDR2 YYNGEE. This chain's CDR3 is CASSTGIGGTEAFF. DNA of the CDR3: TGTGCCAGCTCTACAGGGATCGGGGGGACCGAAGCTTTCTTT.

This clonotype showed up many times. The chain employs TRBV4-1 and TRBJ1-1; weak D call: TRBD1 (5 bases). This CDR3 contains 14 residues. Germline assignment: CDR1 MGHRA and CDR2 YSYEKL. Trimming removed 3 bases from V and 5 bases from J, with 13 bases in between. As DNA, the CDR3 is TGCGCCAGCAGCCATAAGGGGACGGGGACTGAAGCTTTCTTT. This translates into CASSHKGTGTEAFF.

Ten or more counts support this clonotype. This chain joins TRBV27 and TRBJ2-6, with D unclear. The CDR3 spans 15 residues. The V and J ends lost 5 bases and 0 bases respectively, with 8 bases between them. Germline-derived CDR1 and CDR2 are MNHEY and SMNVEV (reference sequence). The chain's CDR3 is CASSRRLSGANVLTF. As DNA, the CDR3 is TGTGCCAGCAGTCGCAGACTCTCTGGGGCCAACGTCCTGACTTTC. The variable domain in full, completed from reference TRBV27 and TRBJ2-6, reads EAQVTQNPRYLITVTGKKLTVTCSQNMNHEYMSWYRQDPGLGLRQIYYSMNVEVTDKGDVPEGYKVSRKEKRNFPLILESPSPNQTSLYFCASSRRLSGANVLTFGAGSRLTVL.

This chain joins TRBV24-1 and TRBJ2-2; TRBD1 aligns across 7 bases. CDR1 KGHDR and CDR2 SFDVKD come from the germline V gene. V shed 8 bases and J 3 bases; nucleotides not matched to a gene: 2. This CDR3 is built from 13 residues. CDR3 in amino acids: CATNQGDTGELFF. The CDR3 DNA reads TGTGCCACCAACCAGGGGGACACCGGGGAGCTGTTTTTT.